This TCR beta chain stems from a study of tumor-infiltrating lymphocytes in primary liver carcinoma. On the study more broadly: Samples gave roughly 3.65 to 8 million productive TCRbeta reads, similar across tissue types.

Findings and caveats of the study: The study found a significantly higher top-250-clone fraction in tumors than in blood (p = 0.039). It was tumor-adjacent and tumor-blood pairs that overlapped less than tumor region pairs did.

TCR beta cDNA came from approximately 0.55 ug total RNA, primed with a constant-region primer. Three nested multiplex PCR rounds, a slightly modified ARM-PCR, produced the libraries for TCR beta. Each of the first two PCR rounds ran approximately 11 cycles with TRBV1-TRBV30 forward and C-beta reverse primers. From the multiplex PCR reads, TCRdb called clonotypes with MiXCR, one entry per CDR3 protein. The table records roughly 32,000 distinct CDR3 sequences, 60% to 85% of them present only once. Co-extracted RNA and DNA came from roughly 21-30 mg of unsorted bulk tissue. Each tumor specimen held more than 90% viable tumor cells. The CDR3 contains 15 residues. The J segment lost 9 bases and the V segment lost 4 bases, leaving 10 bases of the junction unmatched. Germline CDR1 reads SGHNT; CDR2 reads YYREEE (reference sequence). In regard to this clonotype: No antigen is known for it.

The chain uses TRBV5-4 and TRBJ2-7; 13 positions match TRBD2. The sample was liver tumor tissue from sampling region 5. Regarding subset: tumor region T5, tumor centre. This receptor was taken from a man aged 35 to 55 with primary liver carcinoma and hepatitis B virus infection. CDR3 residues: CASSPTSGRVDGQYF. In DNA form, the CDR3 reads TGTGCCAGCAGCCCCACTAGCGGGAGGGTTGACGGGCAGTACTTC.